A single sample gave rise to the 17 T cell receptor beta chains below, sequenced in a study of cytomegalovirus exposure and HLA in healthy donors. Primers: 60 Vbeta forward and 13 Jbeta reverse. Generated by immunoSEQ multiplex PCR, the TCRdb table keeps only in-frame clones and is missing some. In the table there are 130,000 to 150,000 clones, around two thirds of which are singletons. The source material was PBMCs. These receptors were taken from a woman between 18 and 30 years old in good health and CMV-seronegative.

The chain joins TRBV7-2 to TRBJ2-5, with 8 bases matching TRBD1. The CDR3 has 14 amino acids. Unmatched junction bases numbered 1, after V lost 3 bases and J lost 1 base. From germline, CDR1 is SGHTA and CDR2 FQGNSA. The CDR3 spells CASSFDRGQETQYF. As DNA, the CDR3 is TGTGCCAGCAGCTTCGACAGGGGCCAAGAGACCCAGTACTTC.

The chain is built from TRBV5-5 and TRBJ2-7; D unresolved. The ends were cut back, 4 bases at V and 2 bases at J, with 10 bases in the middle. This CDR3 contains 13 residues. Germline CDR1 is SGHKS and CDR2 is YYEKEE (reference sequence). This chain's CDR3 is CASSHNPTYEQYF. In nucleotides, the CDR3 is TGTGCCAGCAGCCATAACCCTACCTACGAGCAGTACTTC. The full variable domain, its missing parts supplied by reference TRBV5-5 and TRBJ2-7, is DAGVTQSPTHLIKTRGQQVTLRCSPISGHKSVSWYQQVLGQGPQFIFQYYEKEERGRGNFPDRFSARQFPNYSSELNVNALLLGDSALYLCASSHNPTYEQYFGPGTRLTVT.

This rearrangement joins TRBV7-2 to TRBJ2-2; TRBD2 aligns across 7 bases. This CDR3 spans 17 amino acids. Looked up from germline, CDR1 is SGHTA and CDR2 is FQGNSA. Trimming removed 3 bases from V and 1 base from J; junction bases left unmatched: 8. CDR3 in DNA: TGTGCCAGCAGCTTCCCCCTAGCGGAGCTGAACACCGGGGAGCTGTTTTTT. Residues: CASSFPLAELNTGELFF.

The rearrangement uses TRBV10-3 and TRBJ2-1; 10 bases are a match to TRBD2. The CDR3 consists of 15 residues. The J segment lost 6 bases and the V segment lost 3 bases, leaving 5 bases of the junction unmatched. Germline V gene data show CDR1 as ENHRY and CDR2 as SYGVKD. This chain's CDR3 is CAISDGLAGVNEQFF. DNA of the CDR3: TGTGCCATCAGTGACGGTCTAGCGGGGGTCAATGAGCAGTTCTTC.

This chain links TRBV18 with TRBJ2-1, with 9 bases matching TRBD2. The CDR3 loop spans 15 amino acids. V trimming: 6 bases; J trimming: 3 bases; junction bases outside the gene matches: 6. Germline CDR1 and CDR2: KGHSH and LQKENI. The CDR3 DNA reads as TGTGCCAGCTCTCCCGGGACTAGCATCTACAATGAGCAGTTCTTC. Translated: CASSPGTSIYNEQFF.

This clone was counted a single time. The rearrangement joins TRBV4-2 to TRBJ2-1, with D possibly TRBD2 on 5 matching bases. Germline V gene sequence: CDR1 LGHNA, CDR2 YNFKEQ. Trimming took 5 bases from V and 15 from J, leaving 14 bases between them. This CDR3 is 11 amino acids long. The CDR3 loop reads CASSYRTSWFF. The CDR3 region has the DNA TGTGCCAGCAGCTATCGCACTAGTTGGTTCTTC.

The V and J genes are TRBV19 and TRBJ2-5, with TRBD1 matching 11 bases. Unmatched junction bases numbered 3, after V lost 4 bases and J lost 5 bases. The CDR3 is made up of 14 amino acids. The germline V gene encodes CDR1 LNHDA and CDR2 SQIVND (reference sequence). The CDR3: CASSTGQGAETQYF. CDR3 nucleotides: TGTGCCAGTAGTACCGGACAGGGGGCGGAGACCCAGTACTTC.

The chain couples TRBV4-3 to TRBJ1-2; 8 nucleotides match TRBD1. The CDR3 consists of 15 residues. Germline V gene lookup returns CDR1 LGHNA and CDR2 YSLEER. J was trimmed by 3 bases and V by 5 bases; bases with no gene match: 8. The CDR3 DNA is TGCGCCAGCAGCGGCCGGCGGACAGGGCACTATGGCTACACCTTC. Translating it yields CASSGRRTGHYGYTF.

This sequence joins TRBV6-6 and TRBJ1-6; possible D gene TRBD1, 5 bases. The CDR3 loop spans 12 amino acids. V was shortened by 6 bases and J by 7 bases, with 7 bases between the two germline ends. The germline V gene has CDR1 MNHNY and CDR2 SVGAGI (reference sequence). CDR3 protein: CASSPGNSPLHF. Written as DNA, the CDR3 is TGTGCCAGCAGCCCAGGGAATTCACCCCTCCACTTT.

The V gene is TRBV29-1, the J gene TRBJ1-2; TRBD1 aligns across 9 bases. The CDR3 contains 15 residues. V lost 7 bases to trimming and J lost 1 base; unmatched junction nucleotides: 10. Germline V gene lookup returns CDR1 SQVTM and CDR2 ANQGSEA. The CDR3 loop is CSAGTGHRDNYGYTF. The CDR3 bases are TGCAGCGCCGGGACAGGGCATAGAGATAACTATGGCTACACCTTC.

V is TRBV4-3 and J is TRBJ2-1; 13 bases line up with TRBD2. V lost 4 bases to trimming and J lost 6 bases; unmatched junction nucleotides: 3. The CDR3 contains 15 residues. Germline V gene data show CDR1 as LGHNA and CDR2 as YSLEER. The CDR3 reads CASSLGLAGVNEQFF. The CDR3 DNA sequence: TGCGCCAGCAGCCTTGGACTAGCGGGAGTCAATGAGCAGTTCTTC.

J is TRBJ2-3 and V is TRBV7-6; 11 bases line up with TRBD2. The germline gives CDR1 SGHVS, CDR2 FNYEAQ. The CDR3 totals 19 residues. The V segment lost 1 base and the J segment 3 bases; nucleotides outside the gene matches: 12. The chain's CDR3 is CASSLDSLAGGIGTDTQYF. The CDR3 DNA sequence: TGTGCCAGCAGCTTAGATTCCCTAGCGGGGGGAATTGGGACAGATACGCAGTATTTT.

This chain joins TRBV10-2 and TRBJ1-1, with TRBD1 identical over 9 bases. The CDR3 consists of 12 residues. The junction had 3 bases not matched to a gene; V was cut back by 5 bases and J by 8 bases. The germline gives CDR1 WSHSY, CDR2 SAAADI. The DNA of the CDR3 is TGCGCCAGCAGTCGGACAGGGGTCGAAGCTTTCTTT. It encodes CASSRTGVEAFF.

J is TRBJ1-3 and V is TRBV6-5; TRBD1 matches at 8 bases. There are 16 residues in the CDR3. Germline V CDR1 and CDR2: MNHEY, SVGAGI. With V trimmed by 3 bases and J by 1 base, 5 bases remained unmatched. CDR3 residues: CASSYAGTGSGNTIYF. The CDR3 DNA sequence: TGTGCCAGCAGTTATGCGGGGACAGGATCTGGAAACACCATATATTTT.

This chain uses TRBV6-5 with TRBJ2-2; 8 bases line up with TRBD1. The V segment lost 6 bases and the J segment 4 bases; nucleotides outside the gene matches: 7. The CDR3 consists of 15 residues. Germline V lookup: CDR1 MNHEY, CDR2 SVGAGI. CDR3 sequence: CASRLRTGSTGELFF. The CDR3 DNA is TGTGCCAGCAGACTCAGGACAGGGTCCACCGGGGAGCTGTTTTTT.

This clone was detected only a few times. This chain uses TRBV28 with TRBJ1-4, with 8 nucleotides matching TRBD1. V lost 9 bases to trimming and J lost 8 bases; unmatched junction nucleotides: 8. The CDR3 extends over 13 amino acids. Germline CDR1 MDHEN, CDR2 SYDVKM. CDR3 nucleotides: TGTGCCAGTGGCGCCAACAGGGGGGAAAAACTGTTTTTT. It translates to CASGANRGEKLFF.

V usage is TRBV15 and J usage is TRBJ1-1, with D tentatively TRBD1 (5 bases). The V end was cut by 1 base, the J end by 4 bases, with 10 bases between. This CDR3 contains 14 residues. The germline V gene has CDR1 LNHNV and CDR2 YYDKDF (reference sequence). DNA of the CDR3: TGTGCCACCAGCAGAGTATCCGGGGGCACTGAAGCTTTCTTT. It yields the protein CATSRVSGGTEAFF.